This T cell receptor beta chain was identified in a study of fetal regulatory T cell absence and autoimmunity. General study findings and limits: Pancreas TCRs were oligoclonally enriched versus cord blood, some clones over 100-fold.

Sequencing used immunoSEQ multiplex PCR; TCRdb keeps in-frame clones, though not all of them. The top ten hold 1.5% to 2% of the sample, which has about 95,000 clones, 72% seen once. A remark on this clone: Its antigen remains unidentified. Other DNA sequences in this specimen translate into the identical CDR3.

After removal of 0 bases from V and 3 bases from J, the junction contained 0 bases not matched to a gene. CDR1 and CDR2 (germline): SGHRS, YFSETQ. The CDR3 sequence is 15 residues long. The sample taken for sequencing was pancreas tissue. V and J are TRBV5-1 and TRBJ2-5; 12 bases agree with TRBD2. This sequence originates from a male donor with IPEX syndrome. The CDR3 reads CASSLGLAGEETQYF. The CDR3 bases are TGCGCCAGCAGCTTGGGACTAGCGGGAGAAGAGACCCAGTACTTC.